This is a list of T cell receptor beta chains from one sample in a study of T cell changes during pregnancy in multiple sclerosis. Only in-frame clones appear in the TCRdb table, and some are missing; sequencing was by immunoSEQ multiplex PCR. The repertoire has 42,000 or so clones, 80% to 95% of them found once; the top ten carry 9% to 10%. The sequencing used CD8+ T cells from peripheral blood mononuclear cells, collected in the first trimester of pregnancy. These receptors all stem from a female donor with multiple sclerosis, enrolled in a pregnancy study. Each CDR3 is given with its conserved first and last residue. A D gene is named only where the DNA matches it firmly. A row's size may be missing; if present it is once, few, many or a size class.

V: TRBV6-1; J: TRBJ1-1; size: NA; D: NA; DNA: TGTGCCAGCAGTGAATTGACACAGACAGATGAGAACACTGAAGCTTTCTTT; CDR3: CASSELTQTDENTEAFF
V: TRBV5-4; J: TRBJ2-3; size: NA; D: NA; DNA: TGTGCCAGCAAGAGGCAGGGTGCAGATACGCAGTATTTT; CDR3: CASKRQGADTQYF
V: TRBV5-6; J: TRBJ2-7; size: NA; D: TRBD2; DNA: TGTGCCAGCAGCTTGGCGGGAGGGCCGAAAGAGCAGTACTTC; CDR3: CASSLAGGPKEQYF
V: TRBV4-2; J: TRBJ2-6; size: NA; D: NA; DNA: TGTGCCAGCAGCCAAGACGGGGATTCTGGGGCCAACGTCCTGACTTTC; CDR3: CASSQDGDSGANVLTF
V: TRBV7-9; J: TRBJ1-1; size: once; D: NA; DNA: TGTGCCAGCAGCTTAGCTGGGCAGCTGAACACTGAAGCTTTCTTT; CDR3: CASSLAGQLNTEAFF
V: TRBV14; J: TRBJ2-6; size: NA; D: NA; DNA: TGTGCCAGCAGCCAAGGACAGGTCCTCTGGGGGGCCAACGTCCTGACTTTC; CDR3: CASSQGQVLWGANVLTF
V: TRBV9; J: TRBJ2-2; size: NA; D: NA; DNA: TGTGCCAGCAGCGTAGGCCCCGTTTCTCAGGTGGGGGAGCTGTTTTTT; CDR3: CASSVGPVSQVGELFF
V: TRBV27; J: TRBJ2-1; size: NA; D: TRBD1; DNA: TGTGCCAGCAGCGCTCAGGGGGCAGGGTACAATGAGCAGTTCTTC; CDR3: CASSAQGAGYNEQFF
V: TRBV27; J: TRBJ2-3; size: NA; D: NA; DNA: TGTGCCAGCAGTTTAGGAGGGGCCGTTAGCACAGATACGCAGTATTTT; CDR3: CASSLGGAVSTDTQYF
V: TRBV6-6; J: TRBJ2-7; size: NA; D: NA; DNA: TGTGCCAGCAGTTACTTCGGGAGCTCCTACGAGCAGTACTTC; CDR3: CASSYFGSSYEQYF
V: TRBV27; J: TRBJ2-7; size: NA; D: NA; DNA: TGTGCCAGCAGTCCCTCAGGGGCCTCGGTCTACGAGCAGTACTTC; CDR3: CASSPSGASVYEQYF
V: TRBV6-1; J: TRBJ2-2; size: NA; D: TRBD2; DNA: TGTGCCACCCTAAGCGGGGGAAGGGAGCTGTTTTTT; CDR3: CATLSGGRELFF
V: TRBV6-5; J: TRBJ1-2; size: NA; D: NA; DNA: TGTGCCAGCAGAACGGGGGGCGATGGCTACACCTTC; CDR3: CASRTGGDGYTF
V: TRBV4-1; J: TRBJ1-1; size: few; D: TRBD1; DNA: TGCGCCAGCAGCCAAGGGGACAGGGGGCCCACTGAAGCTTTCTTT; CDR3: CASSQGDRGPTEAFF
V: TRBV27; J: TRBJ1-1; size: NA; D: NA; DNA: TGTGCCAGCAGTTTCTCCTCGGGGACTGAAGCTTTCTTT; CDR3: CASSFSSGTEAFF
V: TRBV27; J: TRBJ2-1; size: NA; D: TRBD1; DNA: TGTGCCAGCAGTGGGACAGGGAAACATGAGCAGTTCTTC; CDR3: CASSGTGKHEQFF
V: TRBV7-3; J: TRBJ1-6; size: NA; D: NA; DNA: TGTGCCAGCAGCTTACTCGGAGCACCCCTCCACTTT; CDR3: CASSLLGAPLHF
V: TRBV4-3; J: TRBJ2-7; size: NA; D: NA; DNA: TGCGCCAGCAGCCAAGATTCCTCTCTAAGCTACGAGCAGTACTTC; CDR3: CASSQDSSLSYEQYF
V: TRBV29-1; J: TRBJ2-2; size: NA; D: NA; DNA: TGCAGCGTTGGTAGGGGCCCACAGGCCGGGGAGCTGTTTTTT; CDR3: CSVGRGPQAGELFF
V: TRBV6-1; J: TRBJ2-7; size: NA; D: NA; DNA: TGTGCCAGCAGCCCCAGGGGGGCCTACGAGCAGTACTTC; CDR3: CASSPRGAYEQYF
V: TRBV7-6; J: TRBJ1-1; size: NA; D: TRBD1; DNA: TGTGCCAGCAGCTCTCGACAGGGGGAAGCTTTCTTT; CDR3: CASSSRQGEAFF
V: TRBV6-4; J: TRBJ2-2; size: NA; D: TRBD2; DNA: TGTGCCAGCAGTCCTAGCGGGGATGTAACCGGGGAGCTGTTTTTT; CDR3: CASSPSGDVTGELFF
V: TRBV27; J: TRBJ2-1; size: NA; D: NA; DNA: TGTGCCAGCAGTTCTGCGGGTGAGCAGTTCTTC; CDR3: CASSSAGEQFF
V: TRBV6-1; J: TRBJ1-5; size: NA; D: NA; DNA: TGTGCCAGCAGTGAAGCATCGTGGGAGGGTAATCAGCCCCAGCATTTT; CDR3: CASSEASWEGNQPQHF
V: TRBV6-6; J: TRBJ2-1; size: NA; D: NA; DNA: TGTGCCAGCAGTTACTCGCCCCAGAACAATGAGCAGTTCTTC; CDR3: CASSYSPQNNEQFF
V: TRBV5-6; J: TRBJ1-2; size: NA; D: NA; DNA: TGTGCCAGCAGCTTGACCGGGTCCGCCTATGGCTACACCTTC; CDR3: CASSLTGSAYGYTF
V: TRBV27; J: TRBJ1-1; size: NA; D: NA; DNA: TGTGCCAGCAGTTTTCTCCCGGGGGACGAACAGACTGAAGCTTTCTTT; CDR3: CASSFLPGDEQTEAFF
V: TRBV9; J: TRBJ1-6; size: few; D: NA; DNA: TGTGCCAGCAGCGCCGGGGGAGGTTCTTCACCCCTCCACTTT; CDR3: CASSAGGGSSPLHF
V: TRBV9; J: TRBJ1-5; size: NA; D: NA; DNA: TGTGCCAGCAGCGTAGATGGGGCCGGAGATCAGCCCCAGCATTTT; CDR3: CASSVDGAGDQPQHF
V: TRBV12-5; J: TRBJ2-2; size: NA; D: TRBD1; DNA: TGTGCTAGTGGGTGGCCGGGACAGGCTAACACCGGGGAGCTGTTTTTT; CDR3: CASGWPGQANTGELFF
V: TRBV14; J: TRBJ1-1; size: NA; D: NA; DNA: TGTGCCAGCAGCCAAGATCGTATCGGGGGAGGAACTGAAGCTTTCTTT; CDR3: CASSQDRIGGGTEAFF
V: TRBV7-9; J: TRBJ2-7; size: NA; D: TRBD2; DNA: TGTGCCAGCAGCCCTTCCGGGGGGGCTCTCGAGCAGTACTTC; CDR3: CASSPSGGALEQYF
V: TRBV6-5; J: TRBJ2-3; size: NA; D: NA; DNA: TGTGCCAGCAGTATCAAACAATTCGGCACAGATACGCAGTATTTT; CDR3: CASSIKQFGTDTQYF
V: TRBV4-3; J: TRBJ2-1; size: NA; D: TRBD1; DNA: TGCGCCAGCAGCCAGGACGGGACAGGCGCTTACAATGAGCAGTTCTTC; CDR3: CASSQDGTGAYNEQFF
V: TRBV7-6; J: TRBJ2-7; size: NA; D: NA; DNA: TGTGCCAGCAGCTTAGCTGGGGGGGAGCAGTACTTC; CDR3: CASSLAGGEQYF
V: TRBV9; J: TRBJ2-7; size: NA; D: NA; DNA: TGTGCCAGCAGCCCTACCAGGATAGGGCTACAGGAGCAGTATTTC; CDR3: CASSPTRIGLQEQYF
V: TRBV5-1; J: TRBJ1-1; size: once; D: NA; DNA: TGCGCCACCCGAGTCGGCACTGAAGCTTTCTTT; CDR3: CATRVGTEAFF
V: TRBV18; J: TRBJ2-3; size: NA; D: NA; DNA: TGTGCCAGCTCACCTAAGACAGTAAGGGTCACAGATACGCAGTATTTT; CDR3: CASSPKTVRVTDTQYF
V: TRBV4-2; J: TRBJ2-2; size: NA; D: TRBD2; DNA: TGTGCCAGCAGCCAAGATAGGGAGGGGAGAAACACCGGGGAGCTGTTTTTT; CDR3: CASSQDREGRNTGELFF
V: TRBV7-8; J: TRBJ2-6; size: once; D: NA; DNA: TGTGCCAGCAGCGTAAGGGGGATTGCAATTGCTGGGGCCAACGTCCTGACTTTC; CDR3: CASSVRGIAIAGANVLTF
V: TRBV19; J: TRBJ2-7; size: NA; D: NA; DNA: TGTGCCAGTAGGGCGGAGAGCTCCTACGAGCAGTACTTC; CDR3: CASRAESSYEQYF
V: TRBV7-9; J: TRBJ2-1; size: NA; D: TRBD1; DNA: TGTGCCAGCAGCCCGCTAAAACAGGGGAATGAGCAGTTCTTC; CDR3: CASSPLKQGNEQFF
V: TRBV7-9; J: TRBJ1-1; size: once; D: TRBD1; DNA: TGTGCCAGCAGCGATGCGACAGGGGGGAACACTGAAGCTTTCTTT; CDR3: CASSDATGGNTEAFF
V: TRBV29-1; J: TRBJ2-7; size: NA; D: TRBD1; DNA: TGCAGCGCACGGACAGGGGGGTACGAGCAGTACTTC; CDR3: CSARTGGYEQYF
V: TRBV6-5; J: TRBJ1-6; size: NA; D: NA; DNA: TGTGCCAGCACTACAGGGCAAGGTTCACCCCTCCACTTT; CDR3: CASTTGQGSPLHF
V: TRBV19; J: TRBJ1-2; size: NA; D: NA; DNA: TGTGCCAGTAGGGAGACAGAGAATAACTATGGCTACACCTTC; CDR3: CASRETENNYGYTF
V: TRBV27; J: TRBJ2-6; size: NA; D: NA; DNA: TGTGCCAGCAGTTTATCGGCGGGTGGGGCCAACGTCCTGACTTTC; CDR3: CASSLSAGGANVLTF
V: TRBV11-3; J: TRBJ2-2; size: NA; D: TRBD2; DNA: TGTGCCAGCAGCTCGGTAGCGGGAAACACCGGGGAGCTGTTTTTT; CDR3: CASSSVAGNTGELFF
V: TRBV7-7; J: TRBJ2-7; size: NA; D: TRBD1; DNA: TGTGCCAGCAGCTTGGGCGGGACAGGGGACGAGCAGTACTTC; CDR3: CASSLGGTGDEQYF
V: TRBV2; J: TRBJ2-6; size: few; D: TRBD1; DNA: TGTGCCAGAGGGGACAGGGAAGATGGGGCCAACGTCCTGACTTTC; CDR3: CARGDREDGANVLTF
V: TRBV6-5; J: TRBJ2-1; size: NA; D: TRBD1; DNA: TGTGCCAGCAGTTTCAGGGGGGACAGGGTAGTCGATGAGCAGTTCTTC; CDR3: CASSFRGDRVVDEQFF